These 30 T cell receptor beta chains were all obtained from the same sample, sequenced in a study of CD8+ T cells in alopecia areata. This sample's treatment: oral pan-JAK inhibitor, 5-10 mg twice daily. RNA, once extracted, was reverse transcribed into cDNA for use as the sequencing template. The repertoire was sequenced with immunoSEQ multiplex PCR; TCRdb's copy has only in-frame clones and lacks some. The sample gives 150,000 to 200,000 clones, less than 65% of which show up once; approximately 0.97% is in the top ten. The input for sequencing was CD4+ T cells sorted from blood, taken at week 24, from a patient treated with tofacitinib. These receptors all stem from a human donor with alopecia areata.

This chain uses TRBV5-5 with TRBJ2-7; D gene uncertain. Germline V lookup: CDR1 SGHKS, CDR2 YYEKEE (reference sequence). The V end was cut by 7 bases, the J end by 3 bases, with 11 bases between. The CDR3 loop spans 12 amino acids. The CDR3 spells CASGTTNYEQYF. CDR3 coding DNA: TGTGCCAGCGGCACTACGAACTACGAGCAGTACTTC.

The rearrangement uses TRBV29-1 and TRBJ1-1; D unclear. This CDR3 has 16 residues. CDR1 is SQVTM, CDR2 ANQGSEA, per germline. V dropped 7 bases and J dropped 0 bases, with 21 bases sitting between them. The CDR3 bases are TGCAGCGCCCTCTCTTGGGCAGGTCGTATGAACACTGAAGCTTTCTTT. Translated, it gives CSALSWAGRMNTEAFF.

This clone was found a few times. The J gene is TRBJ2-1, the V gene TRBV4-2; the match to TRBD2 covers 11 bases. Unmatched junction bases numbered 8, after V lost 3 bases and J lost 7 bases. This CDR3 is 16 amino acids long. Germline CDR1 LGHNA, CDR2 YNFKEQ. In DNA, the CDR3 is TGTGCCAGCAGCCAGGCGACTAGCGGGGTAGGGAATGAGCAGTTCTTC. Protein product: CASSQATSGVGNEQFF.

This chain links TRBV30 with TRBJ1-2, with 7 bases matching TRBD1. CDR1 GTSNPN and CDR2 SVGIG come from the germline V gene (reference sequence). The CDR3 extends over 14 amino acids. V shed 5 bases and J 12 bases; nucleotides not matched to a gene: 18. CDR3 sequence (DNA): TGTGCCTGGTCCCGATCCTCCGGACAGGTCGGCAACACCTTC. This gives the protein CAWSRSSGQVGNTF.

This clone was seen a few times. The chain carries TRBV7-2 and TRBJ2-7, with TRBD1 matching over 12 bases. Unmatched junction bases numbered 5, after V lost 4 bases and J lost 4 bases. Germline loops: CDR1 SGHTA, CDR2 FQGNSA. This CDR3 is 15 amino acids long. CDR3 amino acids: CASSSGQGARYEQYF. The CDR3 coding sequence is TGTGCCAGCAGCTCGGGACAGGGGGCGCGTTACGAGCAGTACTTC.

The J gene is TRBJ2-7, the V gene TRBV10-3, with TRBD1 matching 9 bases. The CDR3 sequence is 13 residues long. The J segment lost 5 bases and the V segment lost 7 bases, leaving 6 bases of the junction unmatched. CDR1 ENHRY and CDR2 SYGVKD come from the germline V gene. The CDR3 DNA sequence: TGTGCCATCATGGGGACAGGGTACGACGAGCAGTACTTC. Its protein is CAIMGTGYDEQYF.

The rearrangement uses TRBV25-1 and TRBJ2-3; D uncertain. V lost 1 base and J lost 2, with 10 bases in between. This CDR3 contains 15 residues. In germline, CDR1 is MGHDK, CDR2 SYGVNS. CDR3 coding DNA: TGTGCCAGCAGTGAATCGGGTTCTGCCACAGATACGCAGTATTTT. Residues: CASSESGSATDTQYF.

The chain is built from TRBV10-3 and TRBJ2-1, with TRBD1 identical over 9 bases. CDR1 and CDR2 from the germline V gene are ENHRY and SYGVKD. V was pared by 8 bases and J by 4 bases, with 0 bases of the junction left unmatched. The CDR3 covers 12 residues. The CDR3 region has the DNA TGTGCCATCGGGACAGGGTACAATGAGCAGTTCTTC. It encodes CAIGTGYNEQFF.

The chain links TRBV10-3 to TRBJ2-3, with TRBD2 matching 12 bases. This CDR3 contains 15 residues. Germline lookup yields CDR1 ENHRY and CDR2 SYGVKD. The J segment lost 5 bases and the V segment lost 3 bases, leaving 3 bases of the junction unmatched. The DNA of the CDR3 is TGTGCCATCAGTGAACTAGCGGGGGGCCAAGATACGCAGTATTTT. Its protein product is CAISELAGGQDTQYF.

The rearrangement links TRBV29-1 to TRBJ2-5, with D unresolved. The length of the CDR3 is 14 residues. Between the trimmed V and J ends, which lost 4 bases and 1 base, there was a span of 13 bases. Germline values: CDR1 SQVTM, CDR2 ANQGSEA. CDR3 protein: CSVGRLLIQETQYF. DNA of the CDR3: TGCAGCGTTGGCCGCTTATTAATCCAAGAGACCCAGTACTTC.

V gene TRBV30 combines with J gene TRBJ1-5, with D possibly being TRBD1 (6 bases). The CDR3 is 13 amino acids. V gave up 3 bases and J gave up 5 bases, with 11 bases separating them. Germline loops: CDR1 GTSNPN, CDR2 SVGIG (reference sequence). The CDR3 sequence is CAWSTGSHQPQHF. The CDR3 DNA reads as TGTGCCTGGAGCACAGGGTCTCATCAGCCCCAGCATTTT.

V and J are TRBV2 and TRBJ2-1; TRBD2 aligns across 9 bases. Germline CDR1 reads SNHLY; CDR2 reads FYNNEI. Trimming at V came to 7 bases and at J to 3 bases, leaving 10 bases not matched to a gene. This CDR3 contains 16 residues. The CDR3 loop reads CASTQDAGGLYNEQFF. DNA for the CDR3: TGTGCCAGCACTCAAGACGCGGGGGGGCTCTACAATGAGCAGTTCTTC. The entire variable domain, with the rest obtained from reference TRBV2 and TRBJ2-1, is as follows: EPEVTQTPSHQVTQMGQEVILRCVPISNHLYFYWYRQILGQKVEFLVSFYNNEISEKSEIFDDQFSVERPDGSNFTLKIRSTKLEDSAMYFCASTQDAGGLYNEQFFGPGTRLTVL.

This clone was counted between two and nine times. The chain recombines TRBV29-1 with TRBJ2-3; TRBD1 might be the D (6 bases). CDR1 and CDR2 (germline): SQVTM, ANQGSEA. The V end lost 4 bases, the J end lost 0 bases, and 8 bases lay between the germline ends. CDR3 length: 13 residues. The CDR3: CSVGTDSTDTQYF. DNA for the CDR3: TGCAGCGTTGGGACAGATAGCACAGATACGCAGTATTTT.

The chain is built from TRBV14 and TRBJ2-7, with 8 bases lining up with TRBD1. CDR3 length equals 14 residues. Trimming cost V 4 bases and J 2 bases; bases outside gene matches: 4. Germline V gene sequence: CDR1 SGHDN, CDR2 FVKESK. CDR3 nucleotides: TGTGCCAGCAGCCGGACAGGGATTACCTACGAGCAGTACTTC. This translates into CASSRTGITYEQYF.

The chain recombines TRBV4-3 with TRBJ2-1, with 12 bases identical to TRBD2. CDR3 length: 16 residues. V was clipped by 3 bases and J by 3 bases; unmatched bases: 3. Germline loops: CDR1 LGHNA, CDR2 YSLEER. This CDR3 is CASSHPTSGGYNEQFF. The DNA of the CDR3 is TGCGCCAGCAGCCACCCGACTAGCGGGGGCTACAATGAGCAGTTCTTC.

The chain employs TRBV5-1 and TRBJ2-1; 7 bases agree with TRBD2. The V and J ends lost 1 base and 1 base, in that order; junction bases with no gene match: 2. This CDR3 comprises 15 residues. Germline V gene data show CDR1 as SGHRS and CDR2 as YFSETQ. CDR3 DNA sequence: TGCGCCAGCAGCTTGAGCGGGGCTTCCTACAATGAGCAGTTCTTC. It yields the protein CASSLSGASYNEQFF.

This clone turned up a few times. The V and J genes are TRBV21-1 and TRBJ2-1; the table names TRBD2, a call not compared with the DNA. TRBV21-1 is designated a pseudogene. CDR3 size: 13 residues. The CDR3 DNA follows: TGTGCCAGCAAGCGGGGCTCCTACAATGAGCAGTTCTTC. Its protein product is CASKRGSYNEQFF.

The chain uses TRBV29-1 and TRBJ1-3, with D possibly being TRBD1 (6 bases). Germline V CDR1 and CDR2: SQVTM, ANQGSEA. The germline V and J ends were trimmed by 7 bases and 0 bases, with 7 bases remaining between them. The CDR3 spans 12 residues. The CDR3 DNA reads as TGCAGCGGGGGGCACTCTGGAAACACCATATATTTT. It codes for CSGGHSGNTIYF.

Only a few counts were recorded for this clone. The rearrangement uses TRBV9 and TRBJ2-7; a weak D match, TRBD2 (5 bases). Germline V gives CDR1 SGDLS, CDR2 YYNGEE. The length of the CDR3 is 17 residues. V gave up 3 bases and J gave up 0 bases, with 19 bases separating them. The CDR3 reads CASSETYRRDSSYEQYF. CDR3 DNA sequence: TGTGCCAGCAGCGAAACATACCGACGGGATAGCTCCTACGAGCAGTACTTC. Full variable domain (outside the CDR3, taken from reference TRBV9 and TRBJ2-7): DSGVTQTPKHLITATGQRVTLRCSPRSGDLSVYWYQQSLDQGLQFLIQYYNGEERAKGNILERFSAQQFPDLHSELNLSSLELGDSALYFCASSETYRRDSSYEQYFGPGTRLTVT.

Concerning this clone itself: Distinct nucleotide sequences in the sample also encode this CDR3. This sequence joins TRBV30 and TRBJ1-4; unclear D gene. Germline CDR1 reads GTSNPN; CDR2 reads SVGIG (reference sequence). The CDR3 sequence is 11 residues long. Deletions cut 0 bases from V and 5 bases from J, with 1 base between. The CDR3 sequence is CAWSVNEKLFF. CDR3 coding DNA: TGTGCCTGGAGTGTAAATGAAAAACTGTTTTTT. Looking up the rest from reference TRBV30 and TRBJ1-4 gives the full variable domain: SQTIHQWPATLVQPVGSPLSLECTVEGTSNPNLYWYRQAAGRGLQLLFYSVGIGQISSEVPQNLSASRPQDRQFILSSKKLLLSDSGFYLCAWSVNEKLFFGSGTQLSVL.

This chain links TRBV30 with TRBJ1-1; D not certain. Germline V gene sequence: CDR1 GTSNPN, CDR2 SVGIG (reference sequence). CDR3 size: 11 residues. As DNA, the CDR3 is TGTGCTGACCAGGTGGGGACTGAAGCTTTCTTT. Protein sequence: CADQVGTEAFF.

A note on this clone: In the same sample, other DNA sequences code for this CDR3. The chain combines TRBV30 with TRBJ2-5; D gene ambiguous. Looked up from germline, CDR1 is GTSNPN and CDR2 is SVGIG (reference sequence). Trimming cost V 1 base and J 4 bases, with 1 base left between them. This CDR3 comprises 10 residues. The chain's CDR3 is CAWSGETQYF. CDR3 nucleotides: TGTGCCTGGAGTGGAGAGACCCAGTACTTC.

The table lists this clone with a few counts. V and J are TRBV6-6 and TRBJ2-7; D is ambiguous. V lost 0 bases and J lost 5, with 8 bases in between. CDR3 length: 13 amino acids. Germline CDR1 and CDR2: MNHNY and SVGAGI (reference sequence). The CDR3 DNA reads as TGTGCCAGCAGTTACTCGGAAAGGAACGAGCAGTACTTC. The encoded protein is CASSYSERNEQYF.

The chain links TRBV5-1 to TRBJ2-1, with TRBD2 identical over 14 bases. The J segment lost 0 bases and the V segment lost 2 bases, leaving 4 bases of the junction unmatched. Germline CDR1 SGHRS, CDR2 YFSETQ. The CDR3 sequence is 18 residues long. The CDR3, as DNA: TGCGCCAGCAGCTTCCTGGGACTAGCGGGGGACTCCTACAATGAGCAGTTCTTC. This gives the protein CASSFLGLAGDSYNEQFF.

CDR3 DNA sequence: TGCGCCAGCAGCCAAGATTTGTATTCGAAAAGGTCGAACACTGAAGCTTTCTTT. This gives the protein CASSQDLYSKRSNTEAFF. V gene TRBV4-1 combines with J gene TRBJ1-1; D is unclear. V was trimmed by 0 bases and J by 1 base, leaving 18 bases between them. This CDR3 contains 18 residues. Germline V lookup: CDR1 MGHRA, CDR2 YSYEKL.

The chain has TRBV7-2 and TRBJ2-3, with a weak D call TRBD2 (6 bases). The germline V gene encodes CDR1 SGHTA and CDR2 FQGNSA. The CDR3 extends over 10 amino acids. Trimming shortened V by 9 bases and J by 6 bases, and 7 bases separated the two germline ends. The CDR3 DNA reads TGTGCCAGTAGCGGTGATACGCAGTATTTT. Translated, it gives CASSGDTQYF.

The V gene is TRBV5-1, the J gene TRBJ1-4; the D is unclear. The CDR3 has 16 amino acids. CDR1 SGHRS and CDR2 YFSETQ come from the germline V gene. The V gene lost 0 bases and the J gene lost 4 bases, with 13 bases spanning the gap. This chain's CDR3 is CASSLGVTPDNEKLFF. The CDR3 DNA follows: TGCGCCAGCAGCTTGGGAGTGACCCCCGATAATGAAAAACTGTTTTTT.

The chain employs TRBV7-2 and TRBJ1-3; TRBD1 might be the D (5 bases). Per the germline V gene, CDR1 is SGHTA and CDR2 is FQGNSA. Trimming removed 7 bases from V and 2 bases from J, with 15 bases in between. The CDR3 loop spans 15 amino acids. The CDR3 DNA follows: TGTGCCAGCACTGCTCGTGGAGGGGCTGGAAACACCATATATTTT. It codes for CASTARGGAGNTIYF.

This clone was detected once. The gene calls are TRBV30 and TRBJ1-1; 8 bases agree with TRBD1. The CDR3 covers 11 residues. V was clipped by 4 bases and J by 11 bases; unmatched bases: 6. Germline lookup yields CDR1 GTSNPN and CDR2 SVGIG (reference sequence). The CDR3 nucleotides are TGTGCCTGGAAGACAGGGGTCGGCGCTTTCTTT. Amino acid sequence: CAWKTGVGAFF. Complete variable domain (other parts from reference TRBV30 and TRBJ1-1): SQTIHQWPATLVQPVGSPLSLECTVEGTSNPNLYWYRQAAGRGLQLLFYSVGIGQISSEVPQNLSASRPQDRQFILSSKKLLLSDSGFYLCAWKTGVGAFFGQGTRLTVV.

The chain employs TRBV9 and TRBJ1-4; D unclear. Germline CDR1 reads SGDLS; CDR2 reads YYNGEE. The CDR3 runs 12 residues. The V end lost 4 bases, the J end lost 8 bases, and 9 bases lay between the germline ends. In nucleotides, the CDR3 is TGTGCCAGCAGCCCCGGAAAGGAAAAACTGTTTTTT. It is translated as CASSPGKEKLFF.